This TCR beta chain was retrieved from a study of CD8+ T cells in alopecia areata. RNA was isolated and reverse transcribed to cDNA, the sequencing template. Clones were sequenced by immunoSEQ multiplex PCR, and TCRdb holds only the in-frame ones, with some missing. The sample consists of some 150,000 clones, around 83% of them appearing once. The CDR3 has 16 residues. V lost 2 bases and J lost 5; bases outside the gene matches: 9. Germline loops: CDR1 PRHDT, CDR2 FYEKMQ (reference sequence). Treatment reported: oral pan-JAK inhibitor, 5-10 mg twice daily. Researchers gathered lesional scalp punch biopsies and peripheral blood from patients with alopecia areata.

The rearrangement uses TRBV13 and TRBJ1-5, with TRBD1 identical over 7 bases. The clonotype was recovered from a human donor with alopecia areata. This sample comprised CD8+ T cells sorted from blood, obtained at week 4, from a patient treated with tofacitinib. This chain's CDR3 is CASSLRGQSVDQPQHF. DNA for the CDR3: TGTGCCAGCAGCTTACGGGGACAGAGTGTTGATCAGCCCCAGCATTTT.